Below are 7 T cell receptor beta chains sequenced from a single sample in a study of T cell responses to AZD1222 COVID-19 vaccine. Sequenced by immunoSEQ multiplex PCR; TCRdb stores in-frame clones only, minus some. This repertoire shows some 150,000 clones, around nine tenths found once; its top ten account for under 2%. The source was peripheral blood, collected 28 days after the second AZD1222 dose. These receptors were collected from an adult who received the AZD1222 COVID-19 vaccine.

The V call is TRBV14, the J call TRBJ1-1; D remains unclear. This CDR3 is 12 amino acids long. The germline V gene has CDR1 SGHDN and CDR2 FVKESK. Trimming took 3 bases from V and 11 from J, leaving 13 bases between them. CDR3 nucleotides: TGTGCCAGCAGCCAGGACGAGTTCGGGGCTTTCTTT. Amino acids: CASSQDEFGAFF.

This clone was recorded once. The rearrangement links TRBV7-3 to TRBJ2-3, with D maybe TRBD2 (5 bases). V was shortened by 3 bases and J by 2 bases, with 12 bases between the two germline ends. Germline assignment: CDR1 SGHTA and CDR2 FQGTGA. This CDR3 has 15 amino acids. CDR3 protein: CASSFGGLYTDTQYF. CDR3 DNA: TGTGCCAGCAGCTTCGGCGGGCTTTACACAGATACGCAGTATTTT.

The V gene is TRBV2, the J gene TRBJ1-1; D is perhaps TRBD1 (5 bases). V lost 5 bases and J lost 11, with 18 bases in between. CDR3 size: 13 residues. The germline gives CDR1 SNHLY, CDR2 FYNNEI. This chain's CDR3 is CASSWGERSAAFF. DNA of the CDR3: TGTGCCAGCAGTTGGGGGGAGAGGTCGGCCGCTTTCTTT.

The V gene is TRBV11-2, the J gene TRBJ1-2; 8 nucleotides line up with TRBD1. Germline V lookup: CDR1 SGHAT, CDR2 FQNNGV. V trimming: 3 bases; J trimming: 7 bases; junction bases outside the gene matches: 10. The CDR3 runs to 15 residues. In DNA, the CDR3 is TGTGCCAGCAGCTTCTCGGACAGGGCCACTGGTGGCTACACCTTC. Translating it yields CASSFSDRATGGYTF.

The V and J genes are TRBV19 and TRBJ2-5; 7 nucleotides match TRBD1. V trimming: 6 bases; J trimming: 5 bases; junction bases outside the gene matches: 6. The CDR3 is 13 residues long. The V gene's germline CDR1 is LNHDA and CDR2 SQIVND (reference sequence). In nucleotides, the CDR3 is TGTGCCAGTAGGACAGGGAACGGGGAGACCCAGTACTTC. Translation: CASRTGNGETQYF.

This chain joins TRBV28 and TRBJ2-6; no clear D. The CDR3 runs 16 residues. Trimming cost V 5 bases and J 0 bases, with 11 bases left between them. Germline V CDR1 and CDR2: MDHEN, SYDVKM. For the CDR3, the DNA is TGTGCCAGCAGTCACTTCAGGACCTCTGGGGCCAACGTCCTGACTTTC. Translating it yields CASSHFRTSGANVLTF.

V usage is TRBV5-8 and J usage is TRBJ1-4; TRBD1 might be the D (5 bases). The V end was cut by 0 bases, the J end by 6 bases, with 12 bases between. This CDR3 spans 15 amino acids. From germline, CDR1 is SGHTS and CDR2 YDEGEE. The chain's CDR3 is CASSLERGVYEKLFF. CDR3 nucleotides: TGTGCCAGCAGCTTGGAGAGGGGCGTGTATGAAAAACTGTTTTTT.